The rows below give T cell receptor beta chains drawn from one sample of a study of T-cell reconstitution after alpha-beta-depleted transplantation in children. A single record per CDR3 protein comes from TCRdb applying MiXCR to the PCR reads. The sample lists 98,000 or so distinct CDR3 sequences, roughly a quarter seen once, with 20% to 25% in the top ten. The material sequenced was PBMCs, taken before TCRalphabeta/CD19-depleted stem cell transplant. The receptors derive from a boy between 2 and 10 years old with acute lymphoblastic leukemia, due to receive a stem cell transplant. Each CDR3 is given with its conserved first and last residue. The order of the fields is D gene, V gene, clone size, J gene, CDR3 protein, CDR3 DNA. D genes are given only for firm matches. Some rows have no size entry. The others give once, few or many, or a class for an expanded clone.

TRBD1	TRBV5-1	many	TRBJ1-1	CASSFGGTALFTEAFF	TGCGCCAGCAGCTTCGGAGGGACAGCGCTTTTCACTGAAGCTTTCTTT
TRBD1	TRBV20-1	many	TRBJ2-7	CSAGDEQTGNYEQYF	TGCAGTGCTGGTGACGAACAGACAGGGAACTACGAGCAGTACTTC
TRBD1	TRBV7-9	.	TRBJ2-7	CASSPGTGLSSYEQYF	TGTGCCAGCAGCCCCGGGACAGGCCTTTCTTCCTACGAGCAGTACTTC
.	TRBV3-1	.	TRBJ2-2	CASSHLSGELFF	TGTGCCAGCAGCCACCTGTCCGGGGAGCTGTTTTTT
.	TRBV7-8	few	TRBJ2-7	CASSAILGGEQYF	TGTGCCAGCAGCGCAATACTGGGGGGCGAGCAGTACTTC
.	TRBV27	many	TRBJ2-1	CASSINRDTYNEQFF	TGTGCCAGCAGTATAAACAGGGATACCTACAATGAGCAGTTCTTC
.	TRBV5-1	few	TRBJ2-2	CASSLAGGTKNTGELFF	TGCGCCAGCAGCTTGGCGGGCGGAACAAAGAACACCGGGGAGCTGTTTTTT
TRBD2	TRBV29-1	few	TRBJ2-7	CSGTSGGSYEQYF	TGCAGCGGCACTAGCGGAGGGTCCTACGAGCAGTACTTC
.	TRBV28	.	TRBJ2-1	CASSTAAEGTYNEQFF	TGTGCCAGCAGTACCGCGGCGGAGGGGACCTACAATGAGCAGTTCTTC
.	TRBV5-1	.	TRBJ1-2	CASSLGGGSNYGYTF	TGCGCCAGCAGCTTGGGCGGGGGGTCGAACTATGGCTACACCTTC
.	TRBV20-1	few	TRBJ2-7	CSARTGSSSYEQYF	TGCAGTGCCCGAACTGGCTCCAGCTCCTACGAGCAGTACTTC
TRBD2	TRBV29-1	.	TRBJ2-7	CSVEGPGLGVLGEQYF	TGCAGCGTTGAGGGACCGGGACTAGGGGTGTTAGGCGAGCAGTACTTC
TRBD1	TRBV6-2/TRBV6-3	medium-sized	TRBJ1-5	CASSYRDRGSNQPQHF	TGTGCCAGCAGTTACAGGGACAGGGGAAGCAATCAGCCCCAGCATTTT
.	TRBV20-1	.	TRBJ2-2	CSAGADTNTGELFF	TGCAGTGCAGGGGCGGACACGAACACCGGGGAGCTGTTTTTT
TRBD2	TRBV6-2/TRBV6-3	few	TRBJ2-5	CASSAGGGQETQYF	TGTGCCAGCAGTGCGGGAGGAGGCCAAGAGACCCAGTACTTC
.	TRBV11-2	many	TRBJ2-7	CASSRLVAYEQYF	TGTGCCAGCAGCCGACTAGTGGCCTACGAGCAGTACTTC
TRBD2	TRBV7-9	.	TRBJ2-1	CASSPTSGASSNEQFF	TGTGCCAGCAGCCCGACTAGCGGGGCCTCTAGTAATGAGCAGTTCTTC
TRBD2	TRBV20-1	.	TRBJ2-7	CSARLLAEVYEQYF	TGCAGTGCTAGGTTGCTAGCGGAGGTATACGAGCAGTACTTC
.	TRBV4-1	few	TRBJ2-6	CASSQAGANVLTF	TGCGCCAGCAGTCAGGCAGGGGCCAACGTCCTGACTTTC
.	TRBV29-1	few	TRBJ2-2	CSVEQGNTGELFF	TGCAGCGTTGAACAGGGAAACACCGGGGAGCTGTTTTTT
.	TRBV7-2	.	TRBJ2-2	CASSSRGPWGTGELFF	TGTGCCAGCAGCTCCCGGGGCCCTTGGGGCACCGGGGAGCTGTTTTTT
TRBD2	TRBV28	.	TRBJ2-1	CASSLSGRSNEQFF	TGTGCCAGCAGTTTAAGCGGGAGGAGCAATGAGCAGTTCTTC
.	TRBV5-1	few	TRBJ2-3	CASSLDGGAYTDTQYF	TGCGCCAGCAGCTTGGACGGAGGGGCCTACACAGATACGCAGTATTTT